These 22 T cell receptor beta chains originate from one sample sequenced in a study of shared clonotypes between healthy human individuals. The repertoire was sequenced with immunoSEQ multiplex PCR; TCRdb's copy has only in-frame clones and lacks some. The repertoire consists of roughly 2.6 million clones, with just over 90% occurring once and the leading ten covering over 0.12%. Sequencing was performed on naive CD4+ T cells sorted from blood. Stated subset: CD45RA+ positively selected. The receptors here all came from a man younger than 35 in good health.

This rearrangement joins TRBV19 to TRBJ2-7, with 7 bases that match TRBD1. The germline V gene has CDR1 LNHDA and CDR2 SQIVND (reference sequence). Trimming cost V 3 bases and J 2 bases; bases outside gene matches: 4. The CDR3 is made up of 14 amino acids. The CDR3 region has the DNA TGTGCCAGTAGTATCGGGACAGAGACCTACGAGCAGTACTTC. This sequence encodes CASSIGTETYEQYF.

V gene TRBV5-8 combines with J gene TRBJ2-7, with 11 positions matching TRBD1. The CDR3 is 14 amino acids. Trimming at V came to 4 bases and at J to 3 bases, leaving 3 bases not matched to a gene. CDR1 and CDR2 (germline): SGHTS, YDEGEE. The chain's CDR3 is CASSTGTGGYEQYF. DNA of the CDR3: TGTGCCAGCAGCACCGGGACAGGGGGCTACGAGCAGTACTTC. The full variable domain, rest sourced from reference TRBV5-8 and TRBJ2-7, is EAGVTQSPTHLIKTRGQQATLRCSPISGHTSVYWYQQALGLGLQFLLWYDEGEERNRGNFPPRFSGRQFPNYSSELNVNALELEDSALYLCASSTGTGGYEQYFGPGTRLTVT.

The chain is built from TRBV28 and TRBJ2-6, with unresolved D. Trimming cost V 3 bases and J 0 bases, with 3 bases left between them. Germline V gene lookup returns CDR1 MDHEN and CDR2 SYDVKM. The CDR3 loop spans 14 amino acids. This CDR3 reads CASSFISGANVLTF. The CDR3 DNA reads TGTGCCAGCAGTTTTATCTCTGGGGCCAACGTCCTGACTTTC. Variable domain in full (rest from reference TRBV28 and TRBJ2-6): DVKVTQSSRYLVKRTGEKVFLECVQDMDHENMFWYRQDPGLGLRLIYFSYDVKMKEKGDIPEGYSVSREKKERFSLILESASTNQTSMYLCASSFISGANVLTFGAGSRLTVL.

The V gene is TRBV5-1, the J gene TRBJ2-3; 8 nucleotides match TRBD1. Germline CDR1 reads SGHRS; CDR2 reads YFSETQ. The CDR3 has 15 amino acids. V was clipped by 4 bases and J by 1 base; unmatched bases: 5. The CDR3 loop reads CASSARQGRTDTQYF. The CDR3 DNA follows: TGCGCCAGCAGCGCAAGACAGGGGCGCACAGATACGCAGTATTTT.

CDR3 sequence reads: CASSLRGSEQYF. DNA for the CDR3: TGTGCCAGCAGCTTAAGGGGTTCCGAGCAGTACTTC. The chain carries TRBV7-9 and TRBJ2-7; a possible D gene is TRBD1 (5 bases). V lost 2 bases, J lost 6 bases, and 8 bases lay in between. Germline CDR1 SEHNR, CDR2 FQNEAQ (reference sequence). The CDR3 totals 12 residues.

The CDR3 DNA is TGTGCCAGTAGTTTCCCTAGTAATGAGCAGTTCTTC. This codes for CASSFPSNEQFF. The chain carries TRBV19 and TRBJ2-1, with D uncertain. The CDR3 sequence is 12 residues long. V was trimmed by 5 bases and J by 7 bases, leaving 9 bases between them. Per germline, CDR1 LNHDA and CDR2 SQIVND (reference sequence).

The chain carries TRBV30 and TRBJ1-1, with D maybe TRBD1 (6 bases). Germline V gene lookup returns CDR1 GTSNPN and CDR2 SVGIG (reference sequence). The CDR3 is made up of 11 amino acids. Trimming pared 8 bases from V and 3 bases from J, leaving 10 bases between. In DNA, the CDR3 is TGTGCCAGGGGGAGGGACACTGAAGCTTTCTTT. Translated, it gives CARGRDTEAFF. Looking up the rest from reference TRBV30 and TRBJ1-1 gives the full variable domain: SQTIHQWPATLVQPVGSPLSLECTVEGTSNPNLYWYRQAAGRGLQLLFYSVGIGQISSEVPQNLSASRPQDRQFILSSKKLLLSDSGFYLCARGRDTEAFFGQGTRLTVV.

The CDR3 is CATQQGSDTQYF. In nucleotides, the CDR3 is TGTGCCACCCAACAGGGTTCAGATACGCAGTATTTT. This chain joins TRBV10-3 and TRBJ2-3, with a tentative D call TRBD1 (6 bases). V shed 10 bases and J shed 4 bases, with 12 bases lying between them. CDR1 is ENHRY, CDR2 SYGVKD, per germline. The CDR3 extends over 12 amino acids.

Concerning this clone: Other DNA sequences of this sample code for an identical CDR3. The rearrangement joins TRBV28 to TRBJ1-6; D gene uncertain. Germline V lookup: CDR1 MDHEN, CDR2 SYDVKM. The CDR3 has 11 residues. The V end lost 5 bases, the J end lost 6 bases, and 2 bases lay between the germline ends. The CDR3 region is CASSTNSPLHF. The DNA for the CDR3 is TGTGCCAGCAGTACTAATTCACCCCTCCACTTT.

The V and J genes are TRBV27 and TRBJ2-1, with 7 bases fitting TRBD1. CDR3 size: 12 residues. Germline loops: CDR1 MNHEY, CDR2 SMNVEV (reference sequence). Trimming took 5 bases from V and 13 from J; bases not matched to a gene: 8. The CDR3 DNA is TGTGCCAGCAGTCCAATCGGGACAGATCAGTTCTTC. This codes for CASSPIGTDQFF.

V usage is TRBV5-8 and J usage is TRBJ1-4; D is possibly TRBD1 (5 bases). This CDR3 has 17 amino acids. Trimming took 4 bases from V and 8 from J, leaving 24 bases between them. Germline CDR1 SGHTS, CDR2 YDEGEE. The CDR3 here is CASSPGGTSLISEKLFF. The CDR3 DNA follows: TGTGCCAGCAGCCCTGGAGGGACCTCCTTAATTTCCGAAAAACTGTTTTTT.

The chain joins TRBV6-5 to TRBJ2-5; tentative D call: TRBD2 (5 bases). The V and J ends lost 3 bases and 9 bases respectively, with 14 bases between them. The length of the CDR3 is 13 residues. Germline V lookup: CDR1 MNHEY, CDR2 SVGAGI. CDR3 DNA sequence: TGTGCCAGCAGTTATTCTTTAGCGAGGGCCCAGTACTTC. Its translation is CASSYSLARAQYF.

This clone appeared a single time. The rearrangement joins TRBV10-3 to TRBJ2-7; TRBD1 aligns across 9 bases. V shed 8 bases and J 5 bases; nucleotides not matched to a gene: 4. This CDR3 comprises 12 residues. Germline CDR1 reads ENHRY; CDR2 reads SYGVKD. The DNA for the CDR3 is TGTGCCATCGGCCGGGACAGGGACGAGCAGTACTTC. Its translation is CAIGRDRDEQYF.

In the case of this clone: The identical CDR3 is also encoded by other nucleotide sequences in the sample. The chain recombines TRBV10-3 with TRBJ1-1; a possible D gene is TRBD1 (5 bases). The germline gives CDR1 ENHRY, CDR2 SYGVKD. The ends were cut back, 2 bases at V and 2 bases at J, with 9 bases in the middle. This CDR3 has 14 residues. The CDR3 DNA is TGTGCCATCAGTGAGGGGGCTCTTAACACTGAAGCTTTCTTT. Protein product: CAISEGALNTEAFF.

The chain links TRBV9 to TRBJ2-1, with 8 bases that match TRBD2. The CDR3 consists of 18 residues. Germline loops: CDR1 SGDLS, CDR2 YYNGEE. V shed 6 bases, J shed 3 bases, and the junction held 17 bases outside the gene matches. The CDR3 reads CASTPYREAGEFYNEQFF. CDR3 DNA: TGTGCCAGCACTCCCTACAGGGAAGCGGGAGAGTTCTACAATGAGCAGTTCTTC.

The V gene is TRBV5-6, the J gene TRBJ2-1; D not resolved. V lost 2 bases and J lost 14, with 14 bases in between. This CDR3 is 12 amino acids long. From germline, CDR1 is SGHDT and CDR2 YYEEEE. The CDR3 here is CASSLNSKAEFF. The CDR3 DNA is TGTGCCAGCAGCTTAAATTCTAAGGCGGAGTTCTTC.

This chain joins TRBV30 and TRBJ1-1, with D uncertain. V lost 2 bases and J lost 0, with 4 bases in between. Germline V gene lookup returns CDR1 GTSNPN and CDR2 SVGIG (reference sequence). This CDR3 contains 12 residues. The CDR3 here is CAWSFMNTEAFF. In DNA form, the CDR3 reads TGTGCCTGGAGTTTTATGAACACTGAAGCTTTCTTT. The whole variable domain, remainder taken from reference TRBV30 and TRBJ1-1, is SQTIHQWPATLVQPVGSPLSLECTVEGTSNPNLYWYRQAAGRGLQLLFYSVGIGQISSEVPQNLSASRPQDRQFILSSKKLLLSDSGFYLCAWSFMNTEAFFGQGTRLTVV.

The chain carries TRBV7-2 and TRBJ2-1; no clear D. The V gene's germline CDR1 is SGHTA and CDR2 FQGNSA. The CDR3 runs 14 residues. Trimming removed 2 bases from V and 5 bases from J, with 10 bases in between. The CDR3 spells CASSLRSGDNEQFF. The CDR3 DNA is TGTGCCAGCAGCTTAAGATCAGGAGACAATGAGCAGTTCTTC.

This clone appeared a single time. The sample carries other DNA sequences with the same CDR3. The chain joins TRBV6-6 to TRBJ2-5; no clear D. CDR1 MNHNY and CDR2 SVGAGI come from the germline V gene (reference sequence). With 0 bases removed from V and 5 bases from J, the gap between germline ends came to 4 bases. The CDR3 is 12 residues long. The CDR3 sequence: CASSYSGETQYF. The CDR3, as DNA: TGTGCCAGCAGTTACTCAGGGGAGACCCAGTACTTC.

This clone was counted a single time. The chain employs TRBV28 and TRBJ2-7, with 9 bases that match TRBD1. Germline V gene lookup returns CDR1 MDHEN and CDR2 SYDVKM. V was clipped by 5 bases and J by 4 bases; unmatched bases: 6. CDR3 length equals 14 residues. The CDR3 region has the DNA TGTGCCAGCAGTCACAGGGGGCACCGGTACGAGCAGTACTTC. Translated: CASSHRGHRYEQYF.

The J gene is TRBJ1-3, the V gene TRBV7-2; no clear D gene. V lost 1 base to trimming and J lost 2 bases, with 12 bases between them. CDR3 size: 16 residues. CDR1 and CDR2 from the germline V gene are SGHTA and FQGNSA. CDR3: CASSLGGGPAGNTIYF. The CDR3 bases are TGTGCCAGCAGCTTAGGCGGAGGCCCGGCTGGAAACACCATATATTTT.

The genes are TRBV13 and TRBJ2-1, with 7 bases fitting TRBD2. This CDR3 comprises 16 residues. Germline V gene data show CDR1 as PRHDT and CDR2 as FYEKMQ (reference sequence). J was trimmed by 5 bases and V by 5 bases; bases with no gene match: 12. The CDR3 protein is CASSPPWPSGNNEQFF. In nucleotides, the CDR3 is TGTGCCAGCAGCCCCCCCTGGCCTAGCGGTAACAATGAGCAGTTCTTC.